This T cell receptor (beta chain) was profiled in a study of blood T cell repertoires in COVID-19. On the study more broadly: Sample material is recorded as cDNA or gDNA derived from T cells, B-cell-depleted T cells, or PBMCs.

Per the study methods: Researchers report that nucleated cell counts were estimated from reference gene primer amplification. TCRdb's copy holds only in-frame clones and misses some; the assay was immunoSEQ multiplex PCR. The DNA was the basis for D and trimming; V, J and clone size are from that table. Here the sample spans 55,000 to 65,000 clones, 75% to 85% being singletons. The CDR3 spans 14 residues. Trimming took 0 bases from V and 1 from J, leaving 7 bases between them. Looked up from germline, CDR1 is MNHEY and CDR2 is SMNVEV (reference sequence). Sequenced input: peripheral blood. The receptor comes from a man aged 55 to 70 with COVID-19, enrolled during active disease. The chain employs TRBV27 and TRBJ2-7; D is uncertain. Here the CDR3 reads CASSLSGGSYEQYF. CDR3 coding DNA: TGTGCCAGCAGTTTATCCGGCGGTTCCTACGAGCAGTACTTC.